This TCR beta chain was sequenced for a study of CD8+ T cells in alopecia areata. Extracted RNA was reverse transcribed, and the resulting cDNA served as sequencing template. Here immunoSEQ multiplex PCR was the method, and the copy in TCRdb shows in-frame clones only, minus some. The data hold 130,000 or so clones, with around 48% observed a single time. This clone has a handful of counts. V was cut by 0 bases and J by 2 bases, with 7 bases left in between. Germline V gene data show CDR1 as SGHRS and CDR2 as YFSETQ. The CDR3 is 14 amino acids. The V gene is TRBV5-1, the J gene TRBJ2-3; the D is unclear. Sequencing used NKG2D-low CD8+ T cells sorted from blood. This TCR was sampled from a human donor with alopecia areata. The CDR3 spells CASSLEGNTDTQYF. CDR3 DNA sequence: TGCGCCAGCAGCTTGGAAGGGAACACAGATACGCAGTATTTT. Supplemented by reference TRBV5-1 and TRBJ2-3, the full variable domain reads KAGVTQTPRYLIKTRGQQVTLSCSPISGHRSVSWYQQTPGQGLQFLFEYFSETQRNKGNFPGRFSGRQFSNSRSEMNVSTLELGDSALYLCASSLEGNTDTQYFGPGTRLTVL.